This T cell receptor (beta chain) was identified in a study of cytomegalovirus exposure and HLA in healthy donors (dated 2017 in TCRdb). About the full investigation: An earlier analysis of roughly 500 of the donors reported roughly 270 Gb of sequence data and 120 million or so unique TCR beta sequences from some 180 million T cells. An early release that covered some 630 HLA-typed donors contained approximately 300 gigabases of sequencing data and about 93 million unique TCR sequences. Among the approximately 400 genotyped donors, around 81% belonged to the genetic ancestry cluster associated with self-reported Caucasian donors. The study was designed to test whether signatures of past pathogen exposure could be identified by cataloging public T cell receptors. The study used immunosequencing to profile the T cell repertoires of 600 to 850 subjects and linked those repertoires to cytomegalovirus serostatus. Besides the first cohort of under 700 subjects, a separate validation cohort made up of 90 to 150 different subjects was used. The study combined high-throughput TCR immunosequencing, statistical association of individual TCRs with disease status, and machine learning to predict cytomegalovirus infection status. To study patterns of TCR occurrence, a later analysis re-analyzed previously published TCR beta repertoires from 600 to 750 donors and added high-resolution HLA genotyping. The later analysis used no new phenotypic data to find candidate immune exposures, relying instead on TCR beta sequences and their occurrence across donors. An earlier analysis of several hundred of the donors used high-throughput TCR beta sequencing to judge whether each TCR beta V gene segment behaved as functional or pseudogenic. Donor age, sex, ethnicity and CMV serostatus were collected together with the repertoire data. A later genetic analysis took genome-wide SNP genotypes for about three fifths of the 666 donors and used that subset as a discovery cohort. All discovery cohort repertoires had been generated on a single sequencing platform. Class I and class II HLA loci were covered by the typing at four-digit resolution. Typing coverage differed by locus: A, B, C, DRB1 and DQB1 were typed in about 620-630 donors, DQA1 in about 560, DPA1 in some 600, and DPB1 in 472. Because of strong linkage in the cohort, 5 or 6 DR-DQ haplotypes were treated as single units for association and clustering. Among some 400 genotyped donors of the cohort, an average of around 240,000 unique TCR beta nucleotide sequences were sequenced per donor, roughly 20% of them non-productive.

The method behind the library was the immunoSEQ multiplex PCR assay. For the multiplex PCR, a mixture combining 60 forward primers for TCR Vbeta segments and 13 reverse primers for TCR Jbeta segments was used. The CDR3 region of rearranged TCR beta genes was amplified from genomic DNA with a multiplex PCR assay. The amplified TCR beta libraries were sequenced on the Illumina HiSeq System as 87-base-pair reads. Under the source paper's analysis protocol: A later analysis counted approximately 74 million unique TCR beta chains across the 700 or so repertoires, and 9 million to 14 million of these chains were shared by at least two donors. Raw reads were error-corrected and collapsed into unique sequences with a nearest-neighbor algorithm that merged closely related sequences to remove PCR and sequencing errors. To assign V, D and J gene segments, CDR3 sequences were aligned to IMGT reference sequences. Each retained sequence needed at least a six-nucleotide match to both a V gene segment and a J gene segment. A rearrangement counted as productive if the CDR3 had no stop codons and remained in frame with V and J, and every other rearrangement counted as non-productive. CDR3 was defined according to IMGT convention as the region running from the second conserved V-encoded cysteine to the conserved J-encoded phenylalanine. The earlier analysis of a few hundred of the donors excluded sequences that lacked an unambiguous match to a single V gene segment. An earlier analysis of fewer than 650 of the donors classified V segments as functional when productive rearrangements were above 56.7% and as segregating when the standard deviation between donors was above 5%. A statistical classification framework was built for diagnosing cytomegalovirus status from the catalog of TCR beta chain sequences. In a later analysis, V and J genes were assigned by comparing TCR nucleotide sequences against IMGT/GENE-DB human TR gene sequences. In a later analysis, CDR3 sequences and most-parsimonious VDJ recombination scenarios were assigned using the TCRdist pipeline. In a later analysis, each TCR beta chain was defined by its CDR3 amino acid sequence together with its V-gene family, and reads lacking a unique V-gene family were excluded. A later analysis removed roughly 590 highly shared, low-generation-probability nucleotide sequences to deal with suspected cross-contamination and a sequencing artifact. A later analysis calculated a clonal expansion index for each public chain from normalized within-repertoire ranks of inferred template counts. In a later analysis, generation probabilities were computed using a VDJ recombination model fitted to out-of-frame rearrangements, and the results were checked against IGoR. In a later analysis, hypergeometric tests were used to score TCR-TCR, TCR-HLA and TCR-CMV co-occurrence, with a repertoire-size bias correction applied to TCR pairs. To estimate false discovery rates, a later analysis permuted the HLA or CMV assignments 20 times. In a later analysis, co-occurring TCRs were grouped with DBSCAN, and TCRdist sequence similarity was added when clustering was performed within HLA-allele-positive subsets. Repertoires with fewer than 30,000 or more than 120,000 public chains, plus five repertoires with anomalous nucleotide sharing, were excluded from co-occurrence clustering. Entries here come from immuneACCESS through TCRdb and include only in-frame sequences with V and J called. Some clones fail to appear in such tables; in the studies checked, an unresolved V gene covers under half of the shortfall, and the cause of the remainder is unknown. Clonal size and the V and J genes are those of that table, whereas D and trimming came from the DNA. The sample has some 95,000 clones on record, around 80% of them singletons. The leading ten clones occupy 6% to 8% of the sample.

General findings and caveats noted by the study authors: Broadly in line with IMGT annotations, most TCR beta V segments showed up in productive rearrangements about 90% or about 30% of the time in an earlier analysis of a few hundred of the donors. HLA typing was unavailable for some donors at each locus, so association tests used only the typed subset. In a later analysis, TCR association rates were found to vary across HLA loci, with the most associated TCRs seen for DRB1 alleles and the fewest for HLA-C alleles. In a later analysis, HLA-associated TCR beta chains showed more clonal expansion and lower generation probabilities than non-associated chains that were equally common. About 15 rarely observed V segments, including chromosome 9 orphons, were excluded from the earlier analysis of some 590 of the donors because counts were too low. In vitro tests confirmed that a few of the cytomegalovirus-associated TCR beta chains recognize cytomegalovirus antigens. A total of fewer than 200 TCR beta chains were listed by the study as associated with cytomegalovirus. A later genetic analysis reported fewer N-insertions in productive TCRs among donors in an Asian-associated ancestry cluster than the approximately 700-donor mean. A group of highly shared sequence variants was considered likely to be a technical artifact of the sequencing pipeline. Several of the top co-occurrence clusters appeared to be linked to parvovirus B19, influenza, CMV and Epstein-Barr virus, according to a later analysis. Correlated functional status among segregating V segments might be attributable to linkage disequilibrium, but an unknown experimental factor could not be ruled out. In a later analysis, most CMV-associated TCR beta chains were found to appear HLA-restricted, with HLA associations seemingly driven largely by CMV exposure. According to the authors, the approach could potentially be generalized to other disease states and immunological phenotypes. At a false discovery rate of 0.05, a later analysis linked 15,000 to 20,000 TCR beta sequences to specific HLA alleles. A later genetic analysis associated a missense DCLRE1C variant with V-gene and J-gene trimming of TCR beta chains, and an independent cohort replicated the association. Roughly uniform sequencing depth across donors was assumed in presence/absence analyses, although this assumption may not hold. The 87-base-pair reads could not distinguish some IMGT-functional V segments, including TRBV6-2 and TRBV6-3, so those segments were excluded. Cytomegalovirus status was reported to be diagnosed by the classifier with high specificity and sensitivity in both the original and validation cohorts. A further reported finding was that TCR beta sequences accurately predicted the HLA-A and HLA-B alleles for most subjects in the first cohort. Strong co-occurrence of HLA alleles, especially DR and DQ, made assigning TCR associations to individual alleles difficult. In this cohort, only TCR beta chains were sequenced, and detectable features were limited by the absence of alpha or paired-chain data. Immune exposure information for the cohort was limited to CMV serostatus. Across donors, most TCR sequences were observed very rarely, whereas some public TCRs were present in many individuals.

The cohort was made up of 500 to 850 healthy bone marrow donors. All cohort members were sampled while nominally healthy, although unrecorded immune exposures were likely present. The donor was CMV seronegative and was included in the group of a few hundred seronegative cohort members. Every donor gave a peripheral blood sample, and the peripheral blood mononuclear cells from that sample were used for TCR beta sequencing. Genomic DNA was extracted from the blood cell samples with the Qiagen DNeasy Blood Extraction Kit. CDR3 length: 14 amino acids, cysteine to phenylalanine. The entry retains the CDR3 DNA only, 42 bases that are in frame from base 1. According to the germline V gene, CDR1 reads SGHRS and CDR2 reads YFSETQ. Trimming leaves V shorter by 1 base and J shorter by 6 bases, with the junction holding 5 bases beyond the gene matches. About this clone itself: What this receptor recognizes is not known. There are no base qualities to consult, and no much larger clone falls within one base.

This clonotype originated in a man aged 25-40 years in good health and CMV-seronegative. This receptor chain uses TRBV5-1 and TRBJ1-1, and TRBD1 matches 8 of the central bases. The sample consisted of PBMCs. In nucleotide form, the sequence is TGCGCCAGCAGCTTGTTTGGGACAGGTCCTGAAGCTTTCTTT. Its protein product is CASSLFGTGPEAFF.